This TCR beta chain came from a study of OX40 agonist ivuxolimab in advanced cancers. Looking at the study overall: Treatment of patients was with ivuxolimab, an agonistic anti-OX40 (CD134) antibody. Patients in the trial were receiving intravenous ivuxolimab every 2 weeks, at doses of 0.01 to 10 mg/kg.

V was pared by 5 bases and J by 4 bases, with 15 bases between. Germline values: CDR1 GTSNPN, CDR2 SVGIG (reference sequence). The CDR3 loop spans 13 amino acids. Findings and caveats of the study: The mean number of expanded clones was higher in CD8+ T cells than in CD4+.

Comment on this clone: The antigen is not known.

TCRdb keeps only in-frame clones here, not all; method: immunoSEQ multiplex PCR. The data show about 70,000 clones, 90% to 95% seen once. The J gene is TRBJ2-7, the V gene TRBV30; the D gene could be TRBD1 or TRBD2 (6 bases each). The clonotype comes from an adult with an advanced solid tumor such as melanoma, head and neck, liver or kidney cancer. Sequences were derived from CD4+ or CD8+ T cells sorted from blood, sampled in a trial of the OX40 agonist ivuxolimab. CDR3: CAWGWGAGYEQYF. DNA of the CDR3: TGTGCCTGGGGTTGGGGGGCCGGGTACGAGCAGTACTTC.